The 16 T cell receptor beta chains below come from one sample, sequenced in a study of identical twins. Via MiXCR, TCRdb re-called the 5' RACE reads, giving one row per CDR3 protein. The table shows hundreds of thousands of distinct CDR3 sequences, with about 24% occurring only once. These data are also associated with another study on T cells expressing NK-cell markers.

Sequencing was done on a sample of CD4+ T cells sorted from blood. These receptors were obtained from a woman under 30 in good health.

This chain links TRBV29-1 with TRBJ1-1, with 7 bases matching TRBD1. The V and J ends lost 7 bases and 4 bases, in that order; junction bases with no gene match: 6. The CDR3 consists of 12 residues. The germline V gene encodes CDR1 SQVTM and CDR2 ANQGSEA. CDR3 sequence (DNA): TGCAGCGCACACAGGGGTGGCACTGAAGCTTTCTTT. It translates to CSAHRGGTEAFF.

The J gene is TRBJ2-3, the V gene TRBV6-1, with D unresolved. The CDR3 is 11 residues long. V shed 1 base and J shed 7 bases, with 3 bases lying between them. Germline CDR1 and CDR2: MNHNS and SASEGT. The CDR3 loop reads CASSEGYTQYF. Written as DNA, the CDR3 is TGTGCCAGCAGTGAAGGGTATACGCAGTATTTT.

The chain has TRBV29-1 and TRBJ1-1; D is undetermined. This CDR3 has 12 amino acids. Trimming took off 3 bases at V and 4 bases at J, with 9 bases between the two ends. Germline CDR1 and CDR2: SQVTM and ANQGSEA. CDR3 nucleotides: TGCAGCGTTGACCGCGATTCCACTGAAGCTTTCTTT. It codes for CSVDRDSTEAFF.

This clonotype was found a few times. V usage is TRBV5-1 and J usage is TRBJ2-5; D is ambiguous. With 0 bases removed from V and 1 base from J, the gap between germline ends came to 7 bases. CDR3 length: 14 amino acids. The germline CDR1 and CDR2 sequences are SGHRS and YFSETQ. CDR3 amino acids: CASSLGRFQETQYF. The CDR3 nucleotides read TGCGCCAGCAGCTTGGGACGGTTCCAAGAGACCCAGTACTTC.

V is TRBV9 and J is TRBJ2-5, with 7 bases lining up with TRBD2. Germline V gives CDR1 SGDLS, CDR2 YYNGEE. V dropped 0 bases and J dropped 6; count of bases not matched to a gene: 5. There are 14 residues in the CDR3. CDR3 sequence (DNA): TGTGCCAGCAGCGTAGAGGGAGGGAGACAGACCCAGTACTTC. It encodes CASSVEGGRQTQYF.

This rearrangement joins TRBV20-1 to TRBJ2-3; maybe TRBD2 (6 bases). Germline assignment: CDR1 DFQATT and CDR2 SNEGSKA (reference sequence). The CDR3 has 11 residues. The V gene lost 3 bases and the J gene lost 6 bases, with 7 bases spanning the gap. CDR3 region: CSASGSDTQYF. CDR3 nucleotide sequence: TGCAGTGCTAGCGGGAGCGATACGCAGTATTTT.

This chain uses TRBV24-1 with TRBJ2-1; a weak D match, TRBD2 (7 bases). This CDR3 is 16 amino acids long. Trimming cost V 6 bases and J 4 bases, with 18 bases left between them. CDR1 and CDR2 from the germline V gene are KGHDR and SFDVKD. Written as DNA, the CDR3 is TGTGCCACCAGTAAGGGGGGGGTTCGGGGATACAATGAGCAGTTCTTC. It specifies CATSKGGVRGYNEQFF.

The chain joins TRBV7-9 to TRBJ1-1, with no clear D. The V end lost 0 bases, the J end lost 7 bases, and 12 bases lay between the germline ends. Germline values: CDR1 SEHNR, CDR2 FQNEAQ (reference sequence). The CDR3 loop spans 14 amino acids. The CDR3 coding sequence is TGTGCCAGCAGCTTAGCAGACGGACGGGGTGAAGCTTTCTTT. Protein product: CASSLADGRGEAFF. The whole variable domain, remainder taken from reference TRBV7-9 and TRBJ1-1, is DTGVSQNPRHKITKRGQNVTFRCDPISEHNRLYWYRQTLGQGPEFLTYFQNEAQLEKSRLLSDRFSAERPKGSFSTLEIQRTEQGDSAMYLCASSLADGRGEAFFGQGTRLTVV.

This clonotype was observed a handful of times. This rearrangement joins TRBV12-3 or TRBV12-4 to TRBJ2-2; no definite D call. The CDR3 covers 14 residues. Trimming removed 1 base from V and 1 base from J, with 4 bases in between. CDR3 amino acids: CASSLDQNTGELFF. CDR3 nucleotides: TGTGCCAGCAGTTTAGACCAGAACACCGGGGAGCTGTTTTTT.

The chain links TRBV12-3 or TRBV12-4 to TRBJ1-2; 8 nucleotides match TRBD1. The CDR3 loop spans 16 amino acids. The ends lost 5 bases at V and 1 base at J; junction bases unmatched: 9. CDR3 nucleotides: TGTGCCAGCAGTCCCGACAGGGGAAGAAATAACTATGGCTACACCTTC. This encodes CASSPDRGRNNYGYTF.

This sequence joins TRBV6-1 and TRBJ2-7; D not certain. The germline CDR1 and CDR2 sequences are MNHNS and SASEGT. V lost 2 bases and J 9 bases, leaving 14 bases between the germline ends. The CDR3 is 13 residues long. The CDR3 sequence: CASSEPPGRRQYF. The CDR3 DNA sequence: TGTGCCAGCAGTGAACCTCCGGGCCGAAGGCAGTACTTC.

In this sample, this clonotype turned up a few times. The CDR3, as DNA: TGCGCCAGCAGCAAGGGACTAGCGGGGGACAATGAGCAGTTCTTC. The encoded protein is CASSKGLAGDNEQFF. The V call is TRBV5-1, the J call TRBJ2-1, with TRBD2 identical over 14 bases. From germline, CDR1 is SGHRS and CDR2 YFSETQ. The CDR3 length is 15 residues. Trimming took 4 bases from V and 5 from J; bases not matched to a gene: 2.

The chain couples TRBV21-1 to TRBJ2-1; TRBD1, the D gene given by the table, was not confirmed from the DNA. TRBV21-1 is labeled a pseudogene. This CDR3 is 14 amino acids long. The CDR3 protein is CASSKGDSGWEQFF. As DNA, the CDR3 is TGTGCCAGCAGCAAAGGAGACAGTGGATGGGAGCAGTTCTTC.

The chain's CDR3 is CASSLGSAGNEKLFF. CDR3 nucleotides: TGTGCCAGCAGCTTAGGTAGCGCCGGTAATGAAAAACTGTTTTTT. The J gene is TRBJ1-4, the V gene TRBV11-2; no clear D. Germline V gives CDR1 SGHAT, CDR2 FQNNGV. The CDR3 loop spans 15 amino acids. V lost 1 base and J lost 4, with 10 bases in between.

This clonotype was counted ten times or more. The chain combines TRBV20-1 with TRBJ1-2; D is ambiguous. V lost 0 bases to trimming and J lost 0 bases, with 14 bases between them. Germline V gives CDR1 DFQATT, CDR2 SNEGSKA (reference sequence). The CDR3 is made up of 16 amino acids. As DNA, the CDR3 is TGCAGTGCTAGAGATGCCGTTTGGGTTACTAACTATGGCTACACCTTC. It translates to CSARDAVWVTNYGYTF.

The genes are TRBV5-1 and TRBJ1-2; 8 positions match TRBD1. Germline V gives CDR1 SGHRS, CDR2 YFSETQ. The CDR3 covers 16 residues. After removal of 3 bases from V and 3 bases from J, the junction contained 10 bases not matched to a gene. CDR3 amino acids: CASSSEGRGHHYGYTF. The CDR3 nucleotides read TGCGCCAGCAGCTCCGAGGGCAGGGGGCATCACTATGGCTACACCTTC. The variable domain in full, with the rest retrieved from reference TRBV5-1 and TRBJ1-2, is KAGVTQTPRYLIKTRGQQVTLSCSPISGHRSVSWYQQTPGQGLQFLFEYFSETQRNKGNFPGRFSGRQFSNSRSEMNVSTLELGDSALYLCASSSEGRGHHYGYTFGSGTRLTVV.